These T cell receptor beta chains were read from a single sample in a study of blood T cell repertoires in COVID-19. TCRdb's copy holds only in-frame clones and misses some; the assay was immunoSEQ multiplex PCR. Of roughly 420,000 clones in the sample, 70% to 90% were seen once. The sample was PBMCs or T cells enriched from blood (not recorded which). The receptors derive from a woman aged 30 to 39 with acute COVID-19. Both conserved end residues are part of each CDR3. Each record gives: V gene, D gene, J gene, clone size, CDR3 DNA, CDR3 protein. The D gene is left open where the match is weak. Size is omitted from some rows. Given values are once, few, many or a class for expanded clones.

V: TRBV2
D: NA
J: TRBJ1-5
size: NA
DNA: TGTGCCAGCAGTGAGGCAACAGGGACCAATCAGCCCCAGCATTTT
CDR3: CASSEATGTNQPQHF

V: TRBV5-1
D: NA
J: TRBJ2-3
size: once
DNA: TGCGCCAGCAGCCCCCCTGCAGATACGCAGTATTTT
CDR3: CASSPPADTQYF

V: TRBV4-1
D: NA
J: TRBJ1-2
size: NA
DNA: TGCGCCAGCAGCCAAGATATCAGGGCCTCGCCCTATGGCTACACCTTC
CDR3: CASSQDIRASPYGYTF

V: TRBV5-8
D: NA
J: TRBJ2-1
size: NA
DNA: TGTGCCAACAAGAGGGGGATCTACAATGAGCAGTTCTTC
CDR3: CANKRGIYNEQFF

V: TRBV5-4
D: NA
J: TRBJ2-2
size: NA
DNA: TGTGCCAGCAGCTTGGAGATCGGCGGGGAGCTGTTTTTT
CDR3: CASSLEIGGELFF

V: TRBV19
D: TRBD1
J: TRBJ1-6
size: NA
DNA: TGTGCCAGTAGCTTACCAGGGGGCGATTCACCCCTCCACTTT
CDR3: CASSLPGGDSPLHF

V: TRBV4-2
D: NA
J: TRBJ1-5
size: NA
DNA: TGTGCCAGCAGCCAGAGGGAAAATAGCAATCAGCCCCAGCATTTT
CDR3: CASSQRENSNQPQHF

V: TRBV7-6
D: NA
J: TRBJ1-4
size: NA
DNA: TGTGCCAGCAGCTCCCAAGTCCGGTTTATTTCGTCAACTAATGAAAAACTGTTTTTT
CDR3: CASSSQVRFISSTNEKLFF

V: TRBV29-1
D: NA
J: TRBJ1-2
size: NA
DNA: TGCAGCGCGCAACTCGGCTATGGCTACACCTTC
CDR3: CSAQLGYGYTF

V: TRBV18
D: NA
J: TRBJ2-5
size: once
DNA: TGTGCCAGCTCACCACGTCGGGAGACCCAGTACTTC
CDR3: CASSPRRETQYF

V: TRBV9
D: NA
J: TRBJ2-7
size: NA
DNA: TGTGCCAGCAGCGCAGGAGGACAGCTCGAGCAGTACTTC
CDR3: CASSAGGQLEQYF

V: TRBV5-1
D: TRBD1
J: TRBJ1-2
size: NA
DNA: TGCGCCAGCAGCTGGGGACAGGGGGCAGGTGGCTACACCTTC
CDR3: CASSWGQGAGGYTF

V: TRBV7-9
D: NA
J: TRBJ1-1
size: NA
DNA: TGTGCCAGCAGCCCAGGGGTCGCATCGGACACTGAAGCTTTCTTT
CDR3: CASSPGVASDTEAFF

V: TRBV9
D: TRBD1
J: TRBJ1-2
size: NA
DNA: TGTGCCAGCAGCGTAGCGTCACGGGAGGACAGGGATATTCCTTCCTATGGCTACACCTTC
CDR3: CASSVASREDRDIPSYGYTF

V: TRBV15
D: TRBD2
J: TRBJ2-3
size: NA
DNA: TGTGCCACCAGCAGAGATTCGGGACTAGCGGGGCGCACAGATACGCAGTATTTT
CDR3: CATSRDSGLAGRTDTQYF

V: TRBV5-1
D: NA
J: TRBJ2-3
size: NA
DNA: TGCGCCAGCAGCTTATTCGGGGGACGACTTAGCACAGATACGCAGTATTTT
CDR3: CASSLFGGRLSTDTQYF

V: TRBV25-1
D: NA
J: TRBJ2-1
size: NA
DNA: TGTGCCAGCGCCAGGGTTATTGAGCAGTTCTTC
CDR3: CASARVIEQFF

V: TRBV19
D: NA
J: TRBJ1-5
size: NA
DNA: TGTGCCAGTACCCACTCCGAGGGCTCATCCCCCGGACCCAATCAGCCCCAGCATTTT
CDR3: CASTHSEGSSPGPNQPQHF

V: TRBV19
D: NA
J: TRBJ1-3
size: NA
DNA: TGTGCCAGTAGTTCGACAGTCTCTGGAAACACCATATATTTT
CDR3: CASSSTVSGNTIYF

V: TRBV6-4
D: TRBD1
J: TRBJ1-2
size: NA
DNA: TGTGCCAGCAGCGCAGGGGGCCTAGGCTATGGCTACACCTTC
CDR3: CASSAGGLGYGYTF

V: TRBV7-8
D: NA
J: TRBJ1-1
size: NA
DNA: TGTGCCAGCAGCACCGGCAGGGAAGCTTTCTTT
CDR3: CASSTGREAFF

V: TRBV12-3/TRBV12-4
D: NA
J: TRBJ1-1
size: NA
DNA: TGTGCCAGCAGTTTCGCGGGAACTGAAGCTTTCTTT
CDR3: CASSFAGTEAFF

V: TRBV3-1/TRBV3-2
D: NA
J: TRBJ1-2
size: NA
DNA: TGTGCCAGCAGCCAAGAAAGGAGTGGCTACACCTTC
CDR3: CASSQERSGYTF

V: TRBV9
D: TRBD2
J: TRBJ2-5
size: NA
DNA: TGTGCCAGCAGCGTAGGGACTAGCGGGGGTCGGGGGGAGACCCAGTACTTC
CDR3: CASSVGTSGGRGETQYF

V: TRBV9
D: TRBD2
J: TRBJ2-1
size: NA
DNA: TGTGCCAGCAGCGCCCAATCGACTAGCACCAATGAGCAGTTCTTC
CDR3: CASSAQSTSTNEQFF

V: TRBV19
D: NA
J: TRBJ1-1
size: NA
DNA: TGTGCCAGTATGCGGGGAAACACTGAAGCTTTCTTT
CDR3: CASMRGNTEAFF

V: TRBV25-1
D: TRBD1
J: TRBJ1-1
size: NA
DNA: TGTGCCAGCACCCGCGCGAGGGGGCGCGACCCCACTGAAGCTTTCTTT
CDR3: CASTRARGRDPTEAFF

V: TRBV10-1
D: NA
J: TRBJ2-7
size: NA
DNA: TGCGCCAGCAGTGAACCTCCATTGGGCAGGTCATACGAGCAGTACTTC
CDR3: CASSEPPLGRSYEQYF

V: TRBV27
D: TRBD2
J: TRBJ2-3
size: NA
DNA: TGTGCCAGCAGTTTACGCCGACTAGCGGAAAACACAGATACGCAGTATTTT
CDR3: CASSLRRLAENTDTQYF

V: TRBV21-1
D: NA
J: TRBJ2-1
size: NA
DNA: TGTGCCAGCAGCGAGACTAGCCAACTTGAGCAGTTCTTC
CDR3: CASSETSQLEQFF

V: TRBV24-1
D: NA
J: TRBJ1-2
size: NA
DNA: TGTGCCACCAGTGAGAGCGAATATTATGGCTACACCTTC
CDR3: CATSESEYYGYTF

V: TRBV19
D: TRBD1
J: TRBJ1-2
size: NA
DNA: TGTGCCAGTAGGGGACAGGCAAACTATGGCTACACCTTC
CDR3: CASRGQANYGYTF

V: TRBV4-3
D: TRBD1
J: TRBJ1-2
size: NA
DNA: TGCGCCAGCAGCCAAGCCGTTGGGACAGGGTACTATGGCTACACCTTC
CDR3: CASSQAVGTGYYGYTF

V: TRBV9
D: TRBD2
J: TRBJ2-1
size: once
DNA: TGTGCCAGCAGCCCCCGAAGCGGGGGGGCAGGGGAGCAGTTCTTC
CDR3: CASSPRSGGAGEQFF

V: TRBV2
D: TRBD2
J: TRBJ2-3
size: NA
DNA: TGTGCCAGCAGTCATAGCGGGGGCCGAACAGATACGCAGTATTTT
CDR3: CASSHSGGRTDTQYF

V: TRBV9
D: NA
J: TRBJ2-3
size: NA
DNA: TGTGCCAGCAGCGTAGTGGGGGCGAGCACAGATACGCAGTATTTT
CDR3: CASSVVGASTDTQYF

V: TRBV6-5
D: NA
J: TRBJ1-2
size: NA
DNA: TGTGCCAGCAGCGCGATGGAGGAATCTTTTTATGGCTACACCTTC
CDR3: CASSAMEESFYGYTF

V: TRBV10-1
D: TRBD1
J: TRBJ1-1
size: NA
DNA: TGCGCCAGCAGTGACTCGGGACAGATTGAAGCTTTCTTT
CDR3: CASSDSGQIEAFF

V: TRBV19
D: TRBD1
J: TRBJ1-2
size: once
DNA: TGTGCCAGTAGTCGCCCCGGACAGGGACCTTATGGCTACACCTTC
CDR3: CASSRPGQGPYGYTF

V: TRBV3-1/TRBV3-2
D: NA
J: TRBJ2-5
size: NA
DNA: TGTGCCAGCAGCCAAGGACTCGGATCGGAAGAGACCCAGTACTTC
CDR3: CASSQGLGSEETQYF

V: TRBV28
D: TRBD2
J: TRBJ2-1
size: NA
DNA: TGTGCCAGCAGTTTTGTGGGGTTGGGTAGGCTAGCGGGGGCACCCTCCTACAATGAGCAGTTCTTC
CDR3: CASSFVGLGRLAGAPSYNEQFF

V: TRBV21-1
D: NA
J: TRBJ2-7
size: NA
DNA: TGTGCCAGCAGCAAAGATGGGGACAGCTCTTTCCACGAGCAGTACTTC
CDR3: CASSKDGDSSFHEQYF

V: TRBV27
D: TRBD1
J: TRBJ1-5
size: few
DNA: TGTGCCAGCAGTTTATCGGGGACAGCCTATAGCAATCAGCCCCAGCATTTT
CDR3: CASSLSGTAYSNQPQHF

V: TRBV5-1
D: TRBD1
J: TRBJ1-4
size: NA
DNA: TGCGCCAGCAGCTTTAGCCGGGACAGGGGTGAAAAACTGTTTTTT
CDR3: CASSFSRDRGEKLFF

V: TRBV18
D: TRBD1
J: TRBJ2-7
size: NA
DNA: TGTGCCACCCGACAGGGGGCTGGTTACGAGCAGTACTTC
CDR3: CATRQGAGYEQYF

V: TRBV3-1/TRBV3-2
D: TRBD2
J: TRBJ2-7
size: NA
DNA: TGTGCCAGCCGGCTAGCGGGGGGGCCTGACTACGAGCAGTACTTC
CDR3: CASRLAGGPDYEQYF

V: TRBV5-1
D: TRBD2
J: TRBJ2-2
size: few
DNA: TGCGCCAGCACCAATCCGGGACTAGAGAACGGGGAGCTGTTTTTT
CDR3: CASTNPGLENGELFF